These 27 T cell receptor beta chains came from one sample sequenced in a study of blood T cell repertoires in COVID-19. Produced via immunoSEQ multiplex PCR; TCRdb's table is partial and in-frame only. The table records under 550,000 clones, over 85% of them present only once. Sequencing was done on a sample of peripheral blood. The origin of the receptors is a man aged 18 to 29 with COVID-19, enrolled during active disease.

V is TRBV5-1 and J is TRBJ2-3; 7 nucleotides match TRBD1. There are 15 residues in the CDR3. CDR1 is SGHRS, CDR2 YFSETQ, per germline. Trimming removed 3 bases from V and 5 bases from J; junction bases left unmatched: 9. CDR3 bases: TGCGCCAGCAGCTATTCGACAGGGAAAGGAGATACGCAGTATTTT. This sequence encodes CASSYSTGKGDTQYF.

This clone was counted once. The chain couples TRBV11-2 to TRBJ2-1; 7 nucleotides match TRBD2. CDR3 size: 15 residues. V lost 1 base to trimming and J lost 8 bases; unmatched junction nucleotides: 8. CDR1 SGHAT and CDR2 FQNNGV come from the germline V gene. CDR3 protein: CASSLGSRAGDEQFF. CDR3 coding DNA: TGTGCCAGCAGCTTAGGCTCCAGGGCGGGGGATGAGCAGTTCTTC.

Remarks on this clone: The DNA is left out, because the CDR3 cannot be placed on it with certainty; the CDR3 is given as TCRdb lists it. The chain is built from TRBV7-9 and TRBJ1-2. Termini included, the CDR3 measures 14 amino acids. The germline V gene encodes CDR1 SEHNR and CDR2 FQNEAQ (reference sequence). The CDR3 spells CASSLVGSGISLSF.

V gene TRBV12-3 or TRBV12-4 combines with J gene TRBJ2-7; D might be TRBD2 (6 bases). The CDR3 loop spans 11 amino acids. V was shortened by 4 bases and J by 6 bases, with 7 bases between the two germline ends. The CDR3 nucleotides read TGTGCCAGCAGTTGGGGGGTCGAGCAGTACTTC. Translation: CASSWGVEQYF.

The CDR3 DNA reads as TGCGCCAGCAGCCAGGGCCAGGCGGAGGGCCGCAATGAGCAGTTCTTC. Its translation: CASSQGQAEGRNEQFF. The V and J genes are TRBV4-1 and TRBJ2-1, with a tentative D call TRBD2 (6 bases). The CDR3 has 16 residues. V gave up 3 bases and J gave up 6 bases, with 18 bases separating them. In germline, CDR1 is MGHRA, CDR2 YSYEKL.

The V gene is TRBV18, the J gene TRBJ2-3; D is unresolved. The germline V and J ends were trimmed by 2 bases and 5 bases, with 14 bases remaining between them. Germline CDR1 reads KGHSH; CDR2 reads LQKENI. The CDR3 sequence is 15 residues long. CDR3 sequence (DNA): TGTGCCAGCTCACCAGCAACTGTACGAAGAGATACGCAGTATTTT. This translates into CASSPATVRRDTQYF.

This chain links TRBV19 with TRBJ1-2; 9 nucleotides align to TRBD1. The germline CDR1 and CDR2 sequences are LNHDA and SQIVND (reference sequence). Trimming took 7 bases from V and 5 from J; bases not matched to a gene: 8. The length of the CDR3 is 14 residues. The CDR3 nucleotides read TGTGCCAGTACCCCACAGGGGGCGAGGTATGGCTACACCTTC. Translated, it gives CASTPQGARYGYTF.

This chain's CDR3 is CSVDLPGGSNQPQHF. CDR3 nucleotide sequence: TGCAGCGTTGATCTTCCGGGGGGAAGCAATCAGCCCCAGCATTTT. The chain recombines TRBV29-1 with TRBJ1-5; D may be TRBD1 (5 bases). V was trimmed by 3 bases and J by 1 base, leaving 13 bases between them. The CDR3 loop spans 15 amino acids. Per the germline V gene, CDR1 is SQVTM and CDR2 is ANQGSEA.

This chain connects TRBV6-5 to TRBJ1-5; 12 positions match TRBD1. Germline trimming cut 6 bases from V and 7 bases from J; bases unmatched to any gene: 7. CDR3 length: 15 amino acids. Germline V gene lookup returns CDR1 MNHEY and CDR2 SVGAGI. The CDR3 loop reads CASRAGTGGSQPQHF. The CDR3 DNA is TGTGCCAGCAGGGCCGGGACAGGGGGCTCCCAGCCCCAGCATTTT.

The rearrangement joins TRBV18 to TRBJ2-2, with TRBD2 identical over 11 bases. CDR1 is KGHSH and CDR2 is LQKENI in the germline V gene. V trimming: 1 base; J trimming: 5 bases; junction bases outside the gene matches: 0. CDR3 length: 15 amino acids. CDR3 DNA: TGTGCCAGCTCACCACGGACTAGCGGGACCGGGGAGCTGTTTTTT. This translates into CASSPRTSGTGELFF.

This chain uses TRBV3-1 (or the pseudogene TRBV3-2) with TRBJ1-1; 8 nucleotides line up with TRBD1. The CDR3 runs 14 residues. V gave up 1 base and J gave up 10 bases; unmatched junction bases: 8. Germline assignment: CDR1 LGHDT and CDR2 YNNKEL (reference sequence). Here the CDR3 DNA reads TGTGCCAGCAGCCAAGCTCAGGGGGCAGGATTAGCTTTCTTT. This codes for CASSQAQGAGLAFF.

This rearrangement joins TRBV6-5 to TRBJ1-2; D perhaps matches TRBD1 (5 bases). Germline values: CDR1 MNHEY, CDR2 SVGAGI. The CDR3 has 14 residues. V lost 5 bases, J lost 5 bases, and 15 bases lay in between. The CDR3: CASSLLRGWYGYTF. The CDR3 region has the DNA TGTGCCAGCAGTCTTCTTAGGGGTTGGTATGGCTACACCTTC.

The chain joins TRBV5-1 to TRBJ2-1; TRBD2 agrees at 11 bases. The V gene's germline CDR1 is SGHRS and CDR2 YFSETQ. V was pared by 0 bases and J by 15 bases, with 8 bases of the junction left unmatched. The CDR3 extends over 14 amino acids. The CDR3 here is CASSLVGSGGALFF. The CDR3, as DNA: TGCGCCAGCAGCTTGGTCGGTAGCGGGGGGGCCCTGTTCTTC.

The chain carries TRBV6-5 and TRBJ1-3; no clear D. The CDR3 spans 13 residues. Germline loops: CDR1 MNHEY, CDR2 SVGAGI. Trimming stripped 6 bases from V and 0 bases from J, with 6 bases between. CDR3 in amino acids: CASRPGSGNTIYF. The CDR3 DNA follows: TGTGCCAGCAGACCGGGCTCTGGAAACACCATATATTTT.

The chain joins TRBV10-1 to TRBJ1-5; D not certain. Trimming cost V 4 bases and J 5 bases, with 12 bases left between them. CDR1 is WNHNN and CDR2 is SYGVQD in the germline V gene (reference sequence). The CDR3 loop spans 14 amino acids. CDR3: CASSVEPMDQPQHF. The CDR3 DNA is TGCGCCAGCAGTGTCGAGCCCATGGATCAGCCCCAGCATTTT.

The rearrangement links TRBV3-1 (or the pseudogene TRBV3-2) to TRBJ2-7; TRBD1 agrees at 7 bases. The junction had 3 bases not matched to a gene; V was cut back by 3 bases and J by 7 bases. CDR3 length: 12 residues. Germline CDR1 is LGHDT and CDR2 is YNNKEL (reference sequence). The DNA for the CDR3 is TGTGCCAGCAGCCAGACAGGGTGGGAGCAGTACTTC. Its translation is CASSQTGWEQYF.

The genes are TRBV18 and TRBJ1-2, with 7 bases aligning to TRBD1. The CDR3 is made up of 14 amino acids. Germline-derived CDR1 and CDR2 are KGHSH and LQKENI. V dropped 5 bases and J dropped 2; count of bases not matched to a gene: 5. CDR3 sequence: CASSINRGNYGYTF. Written as DNA, the CDR3 is TGTGCCAGCTCAATCAACAGGGGAAACTATGGCTACACCTTC.

This clone was counted a few times. The V gene is TRBV2, the J gene TRBJ1-5, with a weak D call TRBD1 (5 bases). V shed 6 bases and J shed 5 bases, with 11 bases lying between them. Germline values: CDR1 SNHLY, CDR2 FYNNEI. The CDR3 sequence is 13 residues long. CDR3 sequence reads: CASRPQGDQPQHF. In DNA, the CDR3 is TGTGCCAGCAGGCCCCAGGGCGATCAGCCCCAGCATTTT.

CDR3 nucleotides: TGTGCCAGTAGTATGGGCGGTAGCGGGAGTGCAGATACGCAGTATTTT. This sequence encodes CASSMGGSGSADTQYF. V usage is TRBV19 and J usage is TRBJ2-3; 9 positions agree with TRBD2. J gave up 4 bases and V 3 bases, and 8 bases lay outside the gene matches. Germline loops: CDR1 LNHDA, CDR2 SQIVND (reference sequence). CDR3 size: 16 residues.

This clone was seen more than once but under ten times. The chain couples TRBV30 to TRBJ1-1, with D perhaps TRBD1 (5 bases). From germline, CDR1 is GTSNPN and CDR2 SVGIG (reference sequence). The CDR3 covers 15 residues. Between the trimmed V and J ends, which lost 0 bases and 1 base, there was a span of 12 bases. As DNA, the CDR3 is TGTGCCTGGAGTGTACGTGGGCAGGGGAACACTGAAGCTTTCTTT. Its protein product is CAWSVRGQGNTEAFF.

The chain employs TRBV7-8 and TRBJ2-7; TRBD1 matches 10 bases. Germline V gives CDR1 SGHVS, CDR2 FQNEAQ. CDR3 length: 15 amino acids. The J segment lost 3 bases and the V segment lost 5 bases, leaving 7 bases of the junction unmatched. The CDR3 region is CASSDGTGVNYEQYF. CDR3 nucleotides: TGTGCCAGCAGCGACGGGACAGGGGTAAACTACGAGCAGTACTTC.

V gene TRBV5-6 combines with J gene TRBJ2-1; D may be TRBD1 (6 bases). This CDR3 spans 16 amino acids. The germline V gene encodes CDR1 SGHDT and CDR2 YYEEEE. V lost 4 bases to trimming and J lost 0 bases, with 14 bases between them. The DNA of the CDR3 is TGTGCCAGCAGCGACAGGACTCTCAGCTCCTACAATGAGCAGTTCTTC. Encoded protein: CASSDRTLSSYNEQFF.

J is TRBJ1-1 and V is TRBV29-1, with a weak D call TRBD1 (5 bases). Trimming pared 8 bases from V and 1 base from J, leaving 8 bases between. The CDR3 covers 11 residues. CDR1 SQVTM and CDR2 ANQGSEA come from the germline V gene. The CDR3 loop reads CSTTANTEAFF. The CDR3 DNA reads as TGCAGCACGACAGCGAACACTGAAGCTTTCTTT.

The chain is built from TRBV19 and TRBJ2-7, with D maybe TRBD1 (6 bases). The CDR3 sequence is 14 residues long. With 5 bases removed from V and 4 bases from J, the gap between germline ends came to 15 bases. Per germline, CDR1 LNHDA and CDR2 SQIVND (reference sequence). The CDR3 here is CASSVDRNLYEQYF. CDR3 DNA sequence: TGTGCCAGTAGTGTCGACAGGAATCTTTACGAGCAGTACTTC.

This clone has only one observation. The V gene is TRBV3-1 (or the pseudogene TRBV3-2), the J gene TRBJ1-3; D not certain. Germline-derived CDR1 and CDR2 are LGHDT and YNNKEL (reference sequence). Between the trimmed V and J ends, which lost 6 bases and 2 bases, there was a span of 11 bases. The CDR3 loop spans 14 amino acids. This chain's CDR3 is CASSMVSAGNTIYF. The CDR3 coding sequence is TGTGCCAGCAGTATGGTATCGGCTGGAAACACCATATATTTT.

This rearrangement joins TRBV5-4 to TRBJ2-7; 7 positions agree with TRBD2. This CDR3 region has 16 residues. The V and J ends lost 2 bases and 5 bases, in that order; junction bases with no gene match: 13. The germline V gene encodes CDR1 SGHNT and CDR2 YYREEE (reference sequence). The CDR3 spells CASSFFLGGSFDEQYF. As DNA, the CDR3 is TGTGCCAGCAGCTTTTTTTTGGGGGGGTCTTTCGACGAGCAGTACTTC.

This sequence joins TRBV2 and TRBJ1-4; the match to TRBD1 covers 8 bases. V shed 6 bases, J shed 8 bases, and the junction held 5 bases outside the gene matches. Germline CDR1 is SNHLY and CDR2 is FYNNEI. CDR3 size: 13 residues. CDR3 bases: TGTGCCAGCAGGGGGGACAGGAGGGAAAAACTGTTTTTT. It codes for CASRGDRREKLFF.